This TCR beta chain came from a study of T-cell reconstitution after alpha-beta-depleted transplantation in children. In regard to this clonotype: Its antigen remains unknown.

Findings and caveats of the study: Surviving recipient cells, namely T cells and thymic progenitors, were the source of high day-60 TCRbeta diversity in some patients. One year post-transplant, T-cell counts and diversity were largely derived from T cells produced anew.

This CDR3 has 13 residues. Trimming cost V 5 bases and J 4 bases, with 12 bases left between them. Unique molecular identifiers were used to barcode this TCRbeta library. TCRdb re-analysed the PCR reads in MiXCR, keeping a single row per CDR3 protein. Of hundreds of thousands of distinct CDR3 sequences in the sample, about an eighth were seen once. The receptor was isolated from a girl aged 2 to 9 with congenital amegakaryocytic thrombocytopenia, due to receive a stem cell transplant. V is TRBV12-3 or TRBV12-4 and J is TRBJ2-7; D gene uncertain. Sequencing used PBMCs, obtained before TCRalphabeta/CD19-depleted stem cell transplant. Written as DNA, the CDR3 is TGTGCCAGCAGTAGTCCCTTGATGTACGAGCAGTACTTC. Translated: CASSSPLMYEQYF.